This T cell receptor (beta chain) was identified during a study of blood T cell repertoires in COVID-19. For the study at large: Collection of acute and convalescent COVID-19 samples took place in the United States, Italy and Spain. PBMCs, B-cell-depleted T cells, or T cells were the source of the cDNA or gDNA that made up the material.

Concerning this clone itself: One junction end disagrees with the germline gene, perhaps due to a read error. Other nucleotide sequences in the sample specify the same CDR3.

Germline CDR1 SGHDT, CDR2 YYEEEE. The CDR3 is 16 residues long. Authors' data handling: Amplified reference gene primers provided the basis for estimating nucleated cell counts. Profiled with immunoSEQ multiplex PCR; TCRdb holds only in-frame clones, not every one. From that table come the V and J calls and clone size; the DNA was used to work out D and trimming. The sample records approximately 100,000 clones, roughly 80% being singletons. The specimen sequenced was peripheral blood. This receptor was identified in a woman in her sixties with acute or convalescent COVID-19. The chain recombines TRBV5-6 with TRBJ2-7, with D maybe TRBD2 (9 bases). CDR3 in amino acids: CARRGGEGQAPYEQYF. CDR3 DNA sequence: TGCGCCCGCCGCGGGGGGGAGGGACAGGCCCCCTACGAGCAGTACTTC. The full variable domain, completed using reference TRBV5-6 and TRBJ2-7, is DAGVTQSPTHLIKTRGQQVTLRCSPKSGHDTVSWYQQALGQGPQFIFQYYEEEERQRGNFPDRFSGHQFPNYSSELNVNALLLGDSALYLCARRGGEGQAPYEQYFGPGTRLTVT.